The 17 T cell receptor beta chains in this list originate from one sample, sequenced in a study of blood T cells in healthy people across ages. Combining a sample-barcoded 5' primer with a J-beta primer mix, a second PCR ran for about 6 to 12 cycles. Via MiXCR, TCRdb re-called the 5' RACE reads, giving one row per CDR3 protein. The data contain some 750,000 distinct CDR3 sequences, 22% of them seen just once; the ten biggest clones take up about 22%. Sequencing used blood. The origin of the receptors is a man aged 65 to 79 in good health.

This CDR3 reads CASRLPGQGNNEQFF. The CDR3 DNA is TGCGCCAGCAGGCTACCAGGACAGGGAAACAATGAGCAGTTCTTC. The chain carries TRBV5-1 and TRBJ2-1; 8 bases agree with TRBD1. In germline, CDR1 is SGHRS, CDR2 YFSETQ. Trimming cost V 5 bases and J 5 bases; bases outside gene matches: 9. This CDR3 is 15 amino acids long. Full variable domain (rest looked up from reference TRBV5-1 and TRBJ2-1): KAGVTQTPRYLIKTRGQQVTLSCSPISGHRSVSWYQQTPGQGLQFLFEYFSETQRNKGNFPGRFSGRQFSNSRSEMNVSTLELGDSALYLCASRLPGQGNNEQFFGPGTRLTVL.

A few counts support this clonotype. One junction end disagrees with the germline gene, perhaps due to a read error. The chain recombines TRBV10-3 with TRBJ1-3, with D possibly TRBD1 on 5 matching bases. Germline loops: CDR1 ENHRY, CDR2 SYGVKD. The CDR3 extends over 15 amino acids. CDR3 residues: CAISEGRGAGNAIYF. For the CDR3, the DNA is TGTGCCATCAGTGAAGGGAGGGGTGCTGGAAACGCCATATATTTT.

Only a few counts were recorded for this clonotype. J is TRBJ2-5 and V is TRBV7-2, with 11 bases that match TRBD2. The CDR3 contains 15 residues. V dropped 5 bases and J dropped 3; count of bases not matched to a gene: 5. Germline values: CDR1 SGHTA, CDR2 FQGNSA. The CDR3 nucleotides read TGTGCCAGCAGCCCCTCGGGACTAGCGGAAGAGACCCAGTACTTC. Encoded protein: CASSPSGLAEETQYF.

V gene TRBV20-1 combines with J gene TRBJ1-1; possibly TRBD1 for D (5 bases). V gave up 5 bases and J gave up 0 bases, with 10 bases separating them. This CDR3 has 13 residues. Germline V CDR1 and CDR2: DFQATT, SNEGSKA (reference sequence). DNA for the CDR3: TGCAGTGCTTCGGGGGGGTTGAACACTGAAGCTTTCTTT. Its translation is CSASGGLNTEAFF.

CDR3 DNA: TGTGCCAGCACCAAATCAATGGGAGTTGGGCTACAAGAGACCCAGTACTTC. It is translated as CASTKSMGVGLQETQYF. The rearrangement joins TRBV27 to TRBJ2-5; tentatively, D is TRBD2 (5 bases). This CDR3 has 17 amino acids. In germline, CDR1 is MNHEY, CDR2 SMNVEV (reference sequence). The V end lost 7 bases, the J end lost 2 bases, and 23 bases lay between the germline ends.

This clonotype was seen more than once but under ten times. The DNA of the CDR3 is TGTGCCAGCAGAACGAGCGGGAGAGTCAATGAGCAGTTCTTC. Protein product: CASRTSGRVNEQFF. The chain employs TRBV12-3 or TRBV12-4 and TRBJ2-5; 8 bases agree with TRBD2. The tail of the sequence fits TRBJ2-1 better, so the J call may be wrong. CDR3 size: 14 residues.

At least ten counts were recorded for this clonotype. The V call is TRBV6-1, the J call TRBJ2-7, with D perhaps TRBD2 (6 bases). The CDR3 is 13 amino acids. Trimming shortened V by 4 bases and J by 5 bases, and 12 bases separated the two germline ends. Germline V CDR1 and CDR2: MNHNS, SASEGT. The CDR3: CASSGPGVHEQYF. The DNA for the CDR3 is TGTGCCAGCAGTGGCCCGGGGGTCCACGAGCAGTACTTC.

The sample holds a few counts of this clonotype. V and J are TRBV7-8 and TRBJ1-2; 7 nucleotides agree with TRBD1. The trim removed 5 bases at V and 4 bases at J, leaving 10 bases unmatched. CDR3 length: 15 amino acids. Per germline, CDR1 SGHVS and CDR2 FQNEAQ. CDR3 coding DNA: TGTGCCAGCAGCCAGGGGGGACGGACCTTCTATGGCTACACCTTC. Translating it yields CASSQGGRTFYGYTF.

The chain combines TRBV11-3 with TRBJ2-5; D uncertain. With 1 base removed from V and 5 bases from J, the gap between germline ends came to 17 bases. There are 16 residues in the CDR3. CDR1 and CDR2 (germline): SGHNT, YENEEA. The CDR3 DNA is TGTGCCAGCAGCTTAGTCTCGACCCGGAGATTGGAGACCCAGTACTTC. Translated: CASSLVSTRRLETQYF.

This clonotype was detected many times. This chain links TRBV20-1 with TRBJ2-7; D unresolved. V lost 4 bases and J lost 4, with 23 bases in between. The CDR3 is 16 amino acids. CDR1 DFQATT and CDR2 SNEGSKA come from the germline V gene (reference sequence). This CDR3 reads CSAKPFEVRAEYEQYF. For the CDR3, the DNA is TGCAGTGCTAAGCCCTTCGAGGTTCGGGCTGAATACGAGCAGTACTTC.

This clonotype was found a few times. The chain couples TRBV3-1 to TRBJ2-7; D remains ambiguous. The V end lost 7 bases, the J end lost 11 bases, and 6 bases lay between the germline ends. Germline V gives CDR1 LGHDT, CDR2 YNNKEL (reference sequence). The length of the CDR3 is 8 residues. This CDR3 is CASNVEYF. In nucleotides, the CDR3 is TGTGCCAGCAATGTCGAGTACTTC.

This clonotype has just a few counts. The chain has TRBV11-2 and TRBJ2-3; TRBD1 is a possible D gene (5 bases). The V gene lost 2 bases and the J gene lost 0 bases, with 9 bases spanning the gap. The CDR3 is made up of 15 amino acids. Per germline, CDR1 SGHAT and CDR2 FQNNGV. As DNA, the CDR3 is TGTGCCAGCAGCTTACAGGGTAGGAGCACAGATACGCAGTATTTT. Translated: CASSLQGRSTDTQYF. The full variable domain, completed using reference TRBV11-2 and TRBJ2-3, is EAGVAQSPRYKIIEKRQSVAFWCNPISGHATLYWYQQILGQGPKLLIQFQNNGVVDDSQLPKDRFSAERLKGVDSTLKIQPAKLEDSAVYLCASSLQGRSTDTQYFGPGTRLTVL.

This clonotype showed up just a few times. CDR3 sequence (DNA): TGTGCCAGCAGTTGGACAGGGTACACCGGGGAGCTGTTTTTT. Translating it yields CASSWTGYTGELFF. The chain carries TRBV12-3 or TRBV12-4 and TRBJ2-2; 8 bases are shared with TRBD1. V trimming: 4 bases; J trimming: 3 bases; junction bases outside the gene matches: 1. CDR3 length: 14 residues.

The chain uses TRBV12-3 or TRBV12-4 and TRBJ2-1; possibly TRBD2 for D (7 bases). The J call may be faulty, since TRBJ2-7 better matches the DNA end. The CDR3 extends over 14 amino acids. Here the CDR3 DNA reads TGTGCCAGCAGTGCGCGGGGGCCCTCCTACGAGCAGTACTTC. It yields the protein CASSARGPSYEQYF.

The rearrangement links TRBV28 to TRBJ1-1, with D unresolved. Trimming left V 8 bases short and J 7 bases short, with 17 bases between. Germline-derived CDR1 and CDR2 are MDHEN and SYDVKM. The CDR3 consists of 13 residues. DNA for the CDR3: TGTGCCAGCCTAGGTCCAAACACCCGTGAAGCTTTCTTT. It encodes CASLGPNTREAFF.

J is TRBJ2-5 and V is TRBV5-1, with TRBD1 as a possible D gene (6 bases). The germline gives CDR1 SGHRS, CDR2 YFSETQ. The CDR3 loop spans 16 amino acids. V lost 3 bases and J lost 4, with 19 bases in between. DNA of the CDR3: TGCGCCAGCAGCTCACACGGGACAAACGGTCCAGAGACCCAGTACTTC. As protein: CASSSHGTNGPETQYF. The full variable domain, completed using reference TRBV5-1 and TRBJ2-5, is KAGVTQTPRYLIKTRGQQVTLSCSPISGHRSVSWYQQTPGQGLQFLFEYFSETQRNKGNFPGRFSGRQFSNSRSEMNVSTLELGDSALYLCASSSHGTNGPETQYFGPGTRLLVL.

The chain links TRBV29-1 to TRBJ2-5; TRBD2 agrees at 12 bases. The J call may be wrong; the DNA end is better matched by TRBJ2-1. Germline V CDR1 and CDR2: SQVTM, ANQGSEA. The CDR3 covers 15 residues. The CDR3 sequence: CSVERTSGRFYEQFF. The CDR3 DNA reads TGCAGCGTTGAACGCACTAGCGGGAGGTTCTATGAGCAGTTCTTC.